Each of the 24 T cell receptor beta chains below was sequenced from the same sample in a study of cytomegalovirus exposure and HLA in healthy donors. The PCR had 60 Vbeta and 13 Jbeta primers. Produced via immunoSEQ multiplex PCR; TCRdb's table is partial and in-frame only. The sample yields fewer than 200,000 clones, more than 80% seen once. What was sequenced was PBMCs. All receptors derive from a woman aged 18-29 years in good health and CMV-seronegative.

V gene TRBV9 combines with J gene TRBJ2-2; D unclear. This CDR3 has 13 amino acids. V gave up 2 bases and J gave up 2 bases, with 4 bases separating them. Germline V gene data show CDR1 as SGDLS and CDR2 as YYNGEE. The CDR3 reads CASSVTNTGELFF. CDR3 in DNA: TGTGCCAGCAGCGTGACTAACACCGGGGAGCTGTTTTTT.

This chain joins TRBV5-1 and TRBJ2-1, with D possibly TRBD2 on 6 matching bases. V was cut by 4 bases and J by 7 bases, with 15 bases left in between. The CDR3 is 14 amino acids. Germline CDR1 SGHRS, CDR2 YFSETQ. CDR3 DNA sequence: TGCGCCAGCAGCGGCGGGACCGGTGGAAATGAGCAGTTCTTC. Residues: CASSGGTGGNEQFF. Full variable domain (remainder filled in from reference TRBV5-1 and TRBJ2-1): KAGVTQTPRYLIKTRGQQVTLSCSPISGHRSVSWYQQTPGQGLQFLFEYFSETQRNKGNFPGRFSGRQFSNSRSEMNVSTLELGDSALYLCASSGGTGGNEQFFGPGTRLTVL.

The chain couples TRBV19 to TRBJ1-4; D remains ambiguous. CDR3 length: 16 amino acids. With 5 bases removed from V and 0 bases from J, the gap between germline ends came to 13 bases. Germline V gene sequence: CDR1 LNHDA, CDR2 SQIVND (reference sequence). The CDR3, as DNA: TGTGCCAGTAGTGGGGTTCGGGATGCAACTAATGAAAAACTGTTTTTT. Translated: CASSGVRDATNEKLFF.

This clone occurred a few times. The chain couples TRBV5-1 to TRBJ2-1; 11 bases are shared with TRBD2. The CDR3 is made up of 16 amino acids. The J segment lost 5 bases and the V segment lost 4 bases, leaving 8 bases of the junction unmatched. Germline V gene sequence: CDR1 SGHRS, CDR2 YFSETQ. CDR3: CASSPPGTSGNNEQFF. DNA for the CDR3: TGCGCCAGCAGCCCGCCCGGGACTAGCGGAAACAATGAGCAGTTCTTC.

The gene calls are TRBV27 and TRBJ1-4; 11 bases line up with TRBD1. The length of the CDR3 is 14 residues. Germline V CDR1 and CDR2: MNHEY, SMNVEV (reference sequence). J was trimmed by 7 bases and V by 4 bases; bases with no gene match: 2. CDR3 sequence: CASSWTGGLEKLFF. In nucleotides, the CDR3 is TGTGCCAGCAGTTGGACAGGGGGCCTTGAAAAACTGTTTTTT. Full variable domain (rest looked up from reference TRBV27 and TRBJ1-4): EAQVTQNPRYLITVTGKKLTVTCSQNMNHEYMSWYRQDPGLGLRQIYYSMNVEVTDKGDVPEGYKVSRKEKRNFPLILESPSPNQTSLYFCASSWTGGLEKLFFGSGTQLSVL.

The V call is TRBV10-3, the J call TRBJ2-3; 8 nucleotides align to TRBD2. Trimming cost V 0 bases and J 5 bases; bases outside gene matches: 16. Germline V gives CDR1 ENHRY, CDR2 SYGVKD. CDR3 length: 19 residues. CDR3 sequence: CAISESRRNSGMAQDTQYF. The CDR3 DNA is TGTGCCATCAGTGAGTCGCGGAGGAATAGCGGGATGGCACAAGATACGCAGTATTTT.

This clone appeared a few times. The chain joins TRBV5-5 to TRBJ1-1; 7 bases map to TRBD1. Germline-derived CDR1 and CDR2 are SGHKS and YYEKEE (reference sequence). Trimming at V came to 1 base and at J to 3 bases, leaving 6 bases not matched to a gene. CDR3 length equals 15 residues. This CDR3 is CASSLTGDWDTEAFF. CDR3 in DNA: TGTGCCAGCAGCTTGACAGGGGACTGGGACACTGAAGCTTTCTTT.

The DNA of the CDR3 is TGCGCCAGCAGCCAAGAACGGTTCGGCTACAATGAGCAGTTCTTC. This codes for CASSQERFGYNEQFF. This chain links TRBV4-3 with TRBJ2-1; D gene uncertain. This CDR3 is built from 15 residues. The germline V gene has CDR1 LGHNA and CDR2 YSLEER. With 0 bases removed from V and 3 bases from J, the gap between germline ends came to 9 bases.

The chain couples TRBV5-1 to TRBJ2-2; 13 bases match TRBD2. V lost 4 bases and J lost 5; bases outside the gene matches: 14. This CDR3 contains 19 residues. Per germline, CDR1 SGHRS and CDR2 YFSETQ. CDR3 nucleotides: TGCGCCAGCAGCCCCCGTCCCACTAGCGGGAGGGGGTCGACCGGGGAGCTGTTTTTT. Translation: CASSPRPTSGRGSTGELFF.

The V gene is TRBV28, the J gene TRBJ2-1, with TRBD1 matching 9 bases. V dropped 1 base and J dropped 6; count of bases not matched to a gene: 4. CDR1 and CDR2 from the germline V gene are MDHEN and SYDVKM. The CDR3 extends over 15 amino acids. This CDR3 is CASSLSGTGFNEQFF. In nucleotides, the CDR3 is TGTGCCAGCAGTTTATCCGGGACAGGGTTCAATGAGCAGTTCTTC.

The rearrangement uses TRBV4-1 and TRBJ2-5; possible D gene TRBD2, 5 bases. Germline assignment: CDR1 MGHRA and CDR2 YSYEKL. The CDR3 sequence is 15 residues long. Trimming stripped 4 bases from V and 3 bases from J, with 15 bases between. The CDR3 DNA reads as TGCGCCAGCAGCCTTACTATACCCGGGAAAGAGACCCAGTACTTC. This gives the protein CASSLTIPGKETQYF.

The J gene is TRBJ1-2, the V gene TRBV19; D not certain. Between the trimmed V and J ends, which lost 6 bases and 0 bases, there was a span of 8 bases. The germline V gene encodes CDR1 LNHDA and CDR2 SQIVND (reference sequence). The length of the CDR3 is 13 residues. The CDR3 region is CASREQTNYGYTF. In DNA, the CDR3 is TGTGCCAGTAGAGAACAAACTAACTATGGCTACACCTTC.

The V call is TRBV7-2, the J call TRBJ2-5; 8 bases fit TRBD1. Germline CDR1 and CDR2: SGHTA and FQGNSA. This CDR3 spans 16 amino acids. With 3 bases clipped from V and 3 bases from J, the junction kept 9 bases outside the gene matches. The CDR3 nucleotides are TGTGCCAGCAGCTTTCCCCGGGACAGGTTGGAAGAGACCCAGTACTTC. Protein sequence: CASSFPRDRLEETQYF.

The rearrangement uses TRBV4-3 and TRBJ2-5; 10 bases align to TRBD1. With the DNA end fitting TRBJ2-7 better, the J assignment may be wrong. CDR3 size: 15 residues. Germline V CDR1 and CDR2: LGHNA, YSLEER. The CDR3 sequence: CASSLRGQGPYEQYF. CDR3 nucleotides: TGCGCCAGCAGCCTTAGGGGACAGGGGCCCTACGAGCAGTACTTC.

This chain uses TRBV28 with TRBJ1-2; 8 positions match TRBD1. Germline loops: CDR1 MDHEN, CDR2 SYDVKM. The CDR3 is made up of 15 amino acids. V lost 2 bases, J lost 4 bases, and 6 bases stayed unmatched. This CDR3 is CASSLSRGLFYGYTF. The CDR3 DNA reads TGTGCCAGCAGTTTAAGCAGGGGGCTGTTCTATGGCTACACCTTC.

This chain's CDR3 is CASSESIAGARTDTQYF. Here the CDR3 DNA reads TGTGCCAGCAGTGAGTCCATAGCGGGAGCCCGCACAGATACGCAGTATTTT. The rearrangement links TRBV6-1 to TRBJ2-3, with TRBD2 identical over 9 bases. Germline CDR1 MNHNS, CDR2 SASEGT. J gave up 1 base and V 3 bases, and 8 bases lay outside the gene matches. The CDR3 has 17 residues.

V gene TRBV6-6 combines with J gene TRBJ2-7, with 9 bases fitting TRBD2. Germline V CDR1 and CDR2: MNHNY, SVGAGI (reference sequence). This CDR3 has 15 amino acids. Losses at the gene ends were 2 bases for V and 4 bases for J; bases not matched to a gene: 6. The DNA for the CDR3 is TGTGCCAGCAGTTACAGTAGCGGGAGTCTTTACGAGCAGTACTTC. Protein sequence: CASSYSSGSLYEQYF.

The rearrangement uses TRBV30 and TRBJ2-2; 9 nucleotides line up with TRBD2. The CDR3 runs to 16 residues. With 5 bases clipped from V and 8 bases from J, the junction kept 15 bases outside the gene matches. The germline V gene encodes CDR1 GTSNPN and CDR2 SVGIG (reference sequence). The CDR3 DNA is TGTGCCTGGGGAGAACCCGGGACTAGCAGTTTAGGGGAGCTGTTTTTT. The encoded protein is CAWGEPGTSSLGELFF.

The rearrangement links TRBV19 to TRBJ2-7; no clear D gene. V was pared by 9 bases and J by 4 bases, with 16 bases between. CDR1 LNHDA and CDR2 SQIVND come from the germline V gene (reference sequence). The CDR3 extends over 13 amino acids. Written as DNA, the CDR3 is TGTGCCAGCTCTAGGCGTCACGGGTACGAGCAGTACTTC. Translation gives CASSRRHGYEQYF.

The rearrangement links TRBV5-1 to TRBJ2-3; 7 nucleotides line up with TRBD2. The J segment lost 8 bases and the V segment lost 3 bases, leaving 9 bases of the junction unmatched. The CDR3 consists of 14 residues. Germline CDR1 is SGHRS and CDR2 is YFSETQ. The CDR3 loop is CASSWEGNAGTQYF. Written as DNA, the CDR3 is TGCGCCAGCAGCTGGGAGGGTAACGCCGGTACGCAGTATTTT.

The chain recombines TRBV21-1 with TRBJ2-7; the table's D call, TRBD2, has no DNA check behind it. TRBV21-1 is noted as a pseudogene. CDR3 size: 15 residues. The CDR3 loop is CASSAVLAREYEQYF. CDR3 bases: TGTGCCAGCAGCGCCGTACTAGCGAGAGAATACGAGCAGTACTTC.

The V gene is TRBV15, the J gene TRBJ2-2; 7 nucleotides line up with TRBD1. The CDR3 totals 17 residues. With 2 bases clipped from V and 2 bases from J, the junction kept 8 bases outside the gene matches. Germline lookup yields CDR1 LNHNV and CDR2 YYDKDF (reference sequence). The CDR3 nucleotides read TGTGCCACCAGCAGATACCGGGGACAGATCAACACCGGGGAGCTGTTTTTT. Its translation is CATSRYRGQINTGELFF.

On this clone itself: The junction differs from germline at one of its ends, possibly a read error. Other nucleotide sequences from this sample produce the same CDR3. The chain links TRBV7-9 to TRBJ2-3, with unresolved D. The CDR3 runs to 12 residues. Germline assignment: CDR1 SEHNR and CDR2 FQNEAQ (reference sequence). This CDR3 reads CSSSPLTDTQYF. CDR3 nucleotides: TGTTCCAGCAGCCCACTAACAGATACGCAGTATTTT. Supplemented by reference TRBV7-9 and TRBJ2-3, the full variable domain reads DTGVSQNPRHKITKRGQNVTFRCDPISEHNRLYWYRQTLGQGPEFLTYFQNEAQLEKSRLLSDRFSAERPKGSFSTLEIQRTEQGDSAMYLCSSSPLTDTQYFGPGTRLTVL.

The rearrangement links TRBV7-9 to TRBJ2-3; perhaps TRBD1 as D (6 bases). Germline V lookup: CDR1 SEHNR, CDR2 FQNEAQ (reference sequence). CDR3 length: 15 amino acids. Trimming stripped 11 bases from V and 6 bases from J, with 24 bases between. Here the CDR3 reads CAADWGRGLGDTQYF. The DNA of the CDR3 is TGTGCCGCCGACTGGGGGCGCGGTCTGGGGGATACGCAGTATTTT.